The rows below give T cell receptor beta chains drawn from one sample of a study of blood T cell repertoires in COVID-19. Profiled with immunoSEQ multiplex PCR; TCRdb holds only in-frame clones, not every one. The sample includes around 200,000 clones, just under 80% of them seen just once. The sample comprised peripheral blood. Source of these receptors: a woman of 80 years or more with active or convalescent COVID-19. CDR3s include the opening cysteine and the closing phenylalanine or tryptophan. The order of the fields is J gene, CDR3 length, V gene, D gene, clone size, CDR3 DNA, CDR3 protein. D genes are given only for firm matches. Rows may omit the clone size; those that give it use once, few, many or a size class.

TRBJ2-1 | 15 | TRBV19 | . | . | TGTGCCAGTAGTATAGCGGGGGAATACTACAATGAGCAGTTCTTC | CASSIAGEYYNEQFF
TRBJ2-1 | 15 | TRBV7-6 | TRBD1 | . | TGTGCCAGCAGCTTCGGGACAGGGTTAGGCAATGAGCAGTTCTTC | CASSFGTGLGNEQFF
TRBJ2-5 | 16 | TRBV2 | . | . | TGTGCCAGCACCTTAGGGGGGGGCCCCACGGGAGAGACCCAGTACTTC | CASTLGGGPTGETQYF
TRBJ1-6 | 16 | TRBV25-1 | TRBD1 | . | TGTGCCAGCAGTCCAAGAACGGGACAGCCTAATTCACCCCTCCACTTT | CASSPRTGQPNSPLHF
TRBJ1-6 | 14 | TRBV18 | . | . | TGTGCCAGCTCACCAGGGGGGGAGAACTCACCCCTCCACTTT | CASSPGGENSPLHF
TRBJ1-5 | 16 | TRBV19 | TRBD1 | few | TGTGCCAGTAGTGTCAGGGCAGGGGGCGCAGGGCAGCCCCAGCATTTT | CASSVRAGGAGQPQHF
TRBJ2-5 | 12 | TRBV4-1 | . | . | TGCGCCAGCAGCCCCGCAGGCGAGACCCAGTACTTC | CASSPAGETQYF
TRBJ2-1 | 16 | TRBV18 | . | . | TGTGCCAGCTCACCACCGCCTGGCGGGGGCTCCAATGAGCAGTTCTTC | CASSPPPGGGSNEQFF
TRBJ2-2 | 17 | TRBV2 | TRBD2 | . | TGTGCCAGCAGTCCCACCCCCAGCGGGGGGGCGACCGGGGAGCTGTTTTTT | CASSPTPSGGATGELFF
TRBJ1-1 | 16 | TRBV5-1 | . | . | TGCGCCAGCAGCTTGTCCCGGCAGGGACTATCCGCTGAAGCTTTCTTT | CASSLSRQGLSAEAFF
TRBJ2-5 | 16 | TRBV5-1 | TRBD1 | . | TGCGCCAGCAGCTTGTCGGGACAGGGGACCCAAGAGACCCAGTACTTC | CASSLSGQGTQETQYF
TRBJ1-2 | 14 | TRBV9 | TRBD1 | . | TGTGCCAGCAGCGGAGGCAGGGGGCCCGATGGCTACACCTTC | CASSGGRGPDGYTF
TRBJ1-1 | 13 | TRBV18 | . | few | TGTGCCAGCCAGAGAGAAGGGGTCACTGAAGCTTTCTTT | CASQREGVTEAFF
TRBJ2-3 | 17 | TRBV14 | TRBD1 | once | TGTGCCAGCAGCCAGAGATTGACAGGGCACACACGAGATACGCAGTATTTT | CASSQRLTGHTRDTQYF
TRBJ1-4 | 15 | TRBV5-1 | TRBD1 | . | TGCGCCAGCAGCTTTAACAGGGGGCGGGATGAAAAACTGTTTTTT | CASSFNRGRDEKLFF
TRBJ2-7 | 14 | TRBV9 | TRBD1 | . | TGTGCCAGCAGCTTAGGACAGGGGGCGTGGGAGCAGTACTTC | CASSLGQGAWEQYF
TRBJ2-7 | 14 | TRBV2 | TRBD1 | few | TGTGCCAGCAGTATGACAGGGGGGCCCTACGAGCAGTACTTC | CASSMTGGPYEQYF
TRBJ2-1 | 16 | TRBV7-6 | TRBD2 | . | TGTGCCAGCAGCTTAAGGCTAGCGGGGGGGCTCAATGAGCAGTTCTTC | CASSLRLAGGLNEQFF
TRBJ2-7 | 14 | TRBV28 | TRBD2 | . | TGTGCCAGCAGCTTAAGCGGGGCCTCCTACGAGCAGTACTTC | CASSLSGASYEQYF
TRBJ2-3 | 15 | TRBV6-4 | . | . | TGTGCCAGCAGTGCGGGGGGCTTAGACACAGATACGCAGTATTTT | CASSAGGLDTDTQYF
TRBJ1-4 | 15 | TRBV18 | . | . | TGTGCCAGCTCACCCGCAGGGACTATGAAGGAAAAACTGTTTTTT | CASSPAGTMKEKLFF
TRBJ1-5 | 14 | TRBV5-5 | . | . | TGTGCCAGCAGCTCAGGAGGGGGCAATCAGCCCCAGCATTTT | CASSSGGGNQPQHF
TRBJ2-5 | 15 | TRBV7-8 | TRBD1 | many | TGTGCCAGCAGCCCGGGGACAGGGCGGGGGGAGACCCAGTACTTC | CASSPGTGRGETQYF
TRBJ2-2 | 12 | TRBV13 | . | . | TGTGCCAGCAGCCCATACACCGGGGAGCTGTTTTTT | CASSPYTGELFF
TRBJ2-7 | 13 | TRBV2 | TRBD1 | . | TGTGCCAGCACTATCGACAGGGGTAGCGAGCAGTACTTC | CASTIDRGSEQYF
TRBJ2-3 | 18 | TRBV28 | . | . | TGTGCCAGCAGTTTATTCGGGGGCGGACGGGGGGGCACAGATACGCAGTATTTT | CASSLFGGGRGGTDTQYF
TRBJ2-6 | 16 | TRBV28 | . | . | TGTGCCAGCAGTCCCACACGGACAGCTGGGGCCAACGTCCTGACTTTC | CASSPTRTAGANVLTF
TRBJ1-4 | 15 | TRBV5-1 | TRBD1 | . | TGCGCCAGCAGCTCTGGCGGGACAGGGGATGAAAAACTGTTTTTT | CASSSGGTGDEKLFF
TRBJ1-2 | 14 | TRBV10-2 | TRBD1 | . | TGCGCCAGCAGGGCGGGACAGGGGAACTATGGCTACACCTTC | CASRAGQGNYGYTF
TRBJ1-1 | 13 | TRBV30 | . | . | TGTGCCTCCCATTTCAGTCGGAACACTGAAGCTTTCTTT | CASHFSRNTEAFF
TRBJ2-3 | 18 | TRBV5-1 | . | . | TGCGCCAGCAGCTTGGTTTCCGGGGGGCGTAAGTTCTCAGATACGCAGTATTTT | CASSLVSGGRKFSDTQYF
TRBJ2-5 | 15 | TRBV10-2 | TRBD1 | . | TGCGCCAGCAGTGAGGGGACAGGGGGGCAAGAGACCCAGTACTTC | CASSEGTGGQETQYF
TRBJ1-4 | 15 | TRBV5-1 | TRBD1 | . | TGCGCCAGCAGCACCGACAGGGCAGCAAATGAAAAACTGTTTTTT | CASSTDRAANEKLFF
TRBJ1-2 | 14 | TRBV10-3 | . | . | TGTGCCATCAGTGTTAACAGGCAGAGCTATGGCTACACCTTC | CAISVNRQSYGYTF
TRBJ2-3 | 15 | TRBV5-1 | . | . | TGCGCCAGCAGCCTTTGGGGCGATAGCACAGATACGCAGTATTTT | CASSLWGDSTDTQYF